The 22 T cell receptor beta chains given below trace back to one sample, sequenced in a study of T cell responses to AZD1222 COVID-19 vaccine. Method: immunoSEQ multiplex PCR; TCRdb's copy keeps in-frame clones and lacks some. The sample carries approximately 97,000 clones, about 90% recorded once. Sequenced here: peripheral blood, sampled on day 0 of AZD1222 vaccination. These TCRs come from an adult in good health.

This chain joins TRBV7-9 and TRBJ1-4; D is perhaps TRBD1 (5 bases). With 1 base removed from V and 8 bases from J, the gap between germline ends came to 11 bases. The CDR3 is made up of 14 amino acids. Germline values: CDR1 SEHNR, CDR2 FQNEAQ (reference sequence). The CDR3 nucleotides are TGTGCCAGCAGCTTAGGGTATCGGGGGGAAAAACTGTTTTTT. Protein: CASSLGYRGEKLFF.

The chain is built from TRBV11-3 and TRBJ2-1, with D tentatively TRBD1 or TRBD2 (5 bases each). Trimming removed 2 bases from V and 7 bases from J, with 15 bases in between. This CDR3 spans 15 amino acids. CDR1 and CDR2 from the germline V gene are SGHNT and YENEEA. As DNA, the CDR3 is TGTGCCAGCAGCTTACGGGACGTAGGCCCGAATGAGCAGTTCTTC. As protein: CASSLRDVGPNEQFF. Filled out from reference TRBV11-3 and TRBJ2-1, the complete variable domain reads EAGVVQSPRYKIIEKKQPVAFWCNPISGHNTLYWYLQNLGQGPELLIRYENEEAVDDSQLPKDRFSAERLKGVDSTLKIQPAELGDSAVYLCASSLRDVGPNEQFFGPGTRLTVL.

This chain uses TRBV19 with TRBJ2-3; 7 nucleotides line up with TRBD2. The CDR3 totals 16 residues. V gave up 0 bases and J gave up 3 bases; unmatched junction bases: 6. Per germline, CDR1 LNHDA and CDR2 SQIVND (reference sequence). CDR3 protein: CASSIDLEAGTDTQYF. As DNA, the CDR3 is TGTGCCAGTAGTATAGATTTGGAAGCGGGGACAGATACGCAGTATTTT.

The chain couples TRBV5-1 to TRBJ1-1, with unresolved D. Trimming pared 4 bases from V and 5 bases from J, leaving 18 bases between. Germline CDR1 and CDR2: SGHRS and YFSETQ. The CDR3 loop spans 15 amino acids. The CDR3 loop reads CASSPIPPRRTEAFF. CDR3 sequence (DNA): TGCGCCAGCAGCCCTATACCTCCAAGGCGGACTGAAGCTTTCTTT.

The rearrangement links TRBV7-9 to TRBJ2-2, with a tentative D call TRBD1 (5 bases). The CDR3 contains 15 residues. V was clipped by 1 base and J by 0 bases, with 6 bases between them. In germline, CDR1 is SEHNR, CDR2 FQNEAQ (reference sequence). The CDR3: CASSLGQTNTGELFF. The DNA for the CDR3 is TGTGCCAGCAGCTTAGGACAGACGAACACCGGGGAGCTGTTTTTT. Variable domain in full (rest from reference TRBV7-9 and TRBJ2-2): DTGVSQNPRHKITKRGQNVTFRCDPISEHNRLYWYRQTLGQGPEFLTYFQNEAQLEKSRLLSDRFSAERPKGSFSTLEIQRTEQGDSAMYLCASSLGQTNTGELFFGEGSRLTVL.

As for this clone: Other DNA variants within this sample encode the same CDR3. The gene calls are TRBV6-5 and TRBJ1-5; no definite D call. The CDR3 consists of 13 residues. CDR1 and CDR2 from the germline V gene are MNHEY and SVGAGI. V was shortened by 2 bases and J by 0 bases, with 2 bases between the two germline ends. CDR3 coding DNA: TGTGCCAGCAGTTACAATAGCAATCAGCCCCAGCATTTT. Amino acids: CASSYNSNQPQHF.

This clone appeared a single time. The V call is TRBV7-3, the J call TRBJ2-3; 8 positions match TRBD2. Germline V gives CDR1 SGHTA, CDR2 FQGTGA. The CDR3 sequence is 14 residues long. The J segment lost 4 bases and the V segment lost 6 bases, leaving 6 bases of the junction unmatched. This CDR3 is CASSPGAGADTQYF. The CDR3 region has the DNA TGTGCCAGCAGTCCGGGAGCGGGAGCAGATACGCAGTATTTT. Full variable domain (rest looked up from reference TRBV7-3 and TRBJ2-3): GAGVSQTPSNKVTEKGKYVELRCDPISGHTALYWYRQSLGQGPEFLIYFQGTGAADDSGLPNDRFFAVRPEGSVSTLKIQRTERGDSAVYLCASSPGAGADTQYFGPGTRLTVL.

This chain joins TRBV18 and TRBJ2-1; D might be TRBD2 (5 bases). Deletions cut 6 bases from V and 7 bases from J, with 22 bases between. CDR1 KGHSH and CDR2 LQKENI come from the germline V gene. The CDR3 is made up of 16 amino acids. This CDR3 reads CASSPFRGAPGNEQFF. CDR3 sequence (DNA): TGTGCCAGCTCGCCCTTCCGGGGAGCTCCGGGGAATGAGCAGTTCTTC.

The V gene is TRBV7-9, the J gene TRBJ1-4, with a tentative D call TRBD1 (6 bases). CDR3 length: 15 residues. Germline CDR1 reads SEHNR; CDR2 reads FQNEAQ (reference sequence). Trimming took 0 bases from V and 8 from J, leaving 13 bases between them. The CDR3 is CASSLAGARWEKLFF. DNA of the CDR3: TGTGCCAGCAGCTTAGCGGGGGCGCGATGGGAAAAACTGTTTTTT.

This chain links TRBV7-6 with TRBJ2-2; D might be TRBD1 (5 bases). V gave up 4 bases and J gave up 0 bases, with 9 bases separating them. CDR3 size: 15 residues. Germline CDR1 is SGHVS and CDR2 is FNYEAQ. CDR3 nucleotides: TGTGCCAGCAGCTCAGGGTTTACGAACACCGGGGAGCTGTTTTTT. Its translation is CASSSGFTNTGELFF. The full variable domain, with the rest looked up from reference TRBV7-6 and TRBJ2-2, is GAGVSQSPRYKVTKRGQDVALRCDPISGHVSLYWYRQALGQGPEFLTYFNYEAQQDKSGLPNDRFSAERPEGSISTLTIQRTEQRDSAMYRCASSSGFTNTGELFFGEGSRLTVL.

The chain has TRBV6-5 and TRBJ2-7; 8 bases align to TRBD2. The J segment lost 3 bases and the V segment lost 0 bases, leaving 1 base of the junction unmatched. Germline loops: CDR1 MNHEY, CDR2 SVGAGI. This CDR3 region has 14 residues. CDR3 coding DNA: TGTGCCAGCAGTTACTCGAGCGGGAGCTACGAGCAGTACTTC. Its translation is CASSYSSGSYEQYF.

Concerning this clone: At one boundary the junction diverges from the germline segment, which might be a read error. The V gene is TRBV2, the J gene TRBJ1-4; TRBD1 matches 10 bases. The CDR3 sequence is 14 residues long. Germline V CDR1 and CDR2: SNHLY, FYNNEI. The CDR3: CASSERGQGMGNPF. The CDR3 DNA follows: TGTGCCAGCAGTGAAAGGGGACAGGGGATGGGGAACCCTTTT.

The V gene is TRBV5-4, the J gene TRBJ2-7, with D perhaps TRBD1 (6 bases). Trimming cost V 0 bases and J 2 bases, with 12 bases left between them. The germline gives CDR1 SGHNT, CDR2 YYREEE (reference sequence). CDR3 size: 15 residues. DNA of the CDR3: TGTGCCAGCAGCTTGGGACAGGTACCAACCTACGAGCAGTACTTC. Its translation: CASSLGQVPTYEQYF.

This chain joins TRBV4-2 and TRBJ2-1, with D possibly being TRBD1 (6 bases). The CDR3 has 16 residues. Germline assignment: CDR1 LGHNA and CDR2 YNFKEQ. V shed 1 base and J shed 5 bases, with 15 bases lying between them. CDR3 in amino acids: CASSQGVGARNNEQFF. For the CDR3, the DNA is TGTGCCAGCAGCCAAGGCGTGGGGGCCAGGAACAATGAGCAGTTCTTC.

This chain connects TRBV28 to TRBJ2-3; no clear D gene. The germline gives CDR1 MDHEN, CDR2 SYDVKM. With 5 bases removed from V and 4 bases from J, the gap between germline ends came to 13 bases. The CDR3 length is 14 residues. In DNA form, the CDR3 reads TGTGCCAGCAGTCCTCAGGCCCCCCCAGATACGCAGTATTTT. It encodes CASSPQAPPDTQYF. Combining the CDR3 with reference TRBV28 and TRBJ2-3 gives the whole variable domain DVKVTQSSRYLVKRTGEKVFLECVQDMDHENMFWYRQDPGLGLRLIYFSYDVKMKEKGDIPEGYSVSREKKERFSLILESASTNQTSMYLCASSPQAPPDTQYFGPGTRLTVL.

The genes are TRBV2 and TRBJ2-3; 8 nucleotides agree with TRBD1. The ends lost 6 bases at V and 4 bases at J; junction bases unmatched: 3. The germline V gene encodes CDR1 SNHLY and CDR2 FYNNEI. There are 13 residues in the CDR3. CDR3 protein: CASSAGGADTQYF. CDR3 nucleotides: TGTGCCAGCAGCGCAGGGGGCGCAGATACGCAGTATTTT.

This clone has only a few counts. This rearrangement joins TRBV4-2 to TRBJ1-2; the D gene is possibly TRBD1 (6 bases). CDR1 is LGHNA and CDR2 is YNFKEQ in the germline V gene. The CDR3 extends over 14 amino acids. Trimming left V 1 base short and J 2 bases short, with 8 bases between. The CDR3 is CASSQVTGNYGYTF. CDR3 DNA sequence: TGTGCCAGCAGCCAAGTGACAGGAAACTATGGCTACACCTTC.

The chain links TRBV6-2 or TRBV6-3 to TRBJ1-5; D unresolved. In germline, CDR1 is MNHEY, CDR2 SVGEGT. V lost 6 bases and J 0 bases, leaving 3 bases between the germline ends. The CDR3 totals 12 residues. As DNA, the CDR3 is TGTGCCAGCAGCCTTAGCAATCAGCCCCAGCATTTT. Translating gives CASSLSNQPQHF.

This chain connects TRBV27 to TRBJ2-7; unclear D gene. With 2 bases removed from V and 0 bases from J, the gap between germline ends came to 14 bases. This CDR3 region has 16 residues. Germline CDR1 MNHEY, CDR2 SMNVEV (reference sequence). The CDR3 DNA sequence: TGTGCCAGCAGTTTAGGCCGACAAGTTCCCTCCTACGAGCAGTACTTC. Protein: CASSLGRQVPSYEQYF.

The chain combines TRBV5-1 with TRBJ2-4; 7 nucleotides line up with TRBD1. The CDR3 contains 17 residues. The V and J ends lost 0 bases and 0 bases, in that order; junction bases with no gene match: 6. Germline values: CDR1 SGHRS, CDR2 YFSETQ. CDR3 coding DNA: TGCGCCAGCAGCTTGGCATACAGGGGCCGAGCCAAAAACATTCAGTACTTC. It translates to CASSLAYRGRAKNIQYF.

The CDR3 loop reads CSDRSQGVYGYTF. For the CDR3, the DNA is TGCAGCGACCGCTCACAGGGCGTCTATGGCTACACCTTC. The chain joins TRBV29-1 to TRBJ1-2; D is possibly TRBD1 (6 bases). Trimming stripped 7 bases from V and 4 bases from J, with 16 bases between. The CDR3 is 13 residues long. In germline, CDR1 is SQVTM, CDR2 ANQGSEA.

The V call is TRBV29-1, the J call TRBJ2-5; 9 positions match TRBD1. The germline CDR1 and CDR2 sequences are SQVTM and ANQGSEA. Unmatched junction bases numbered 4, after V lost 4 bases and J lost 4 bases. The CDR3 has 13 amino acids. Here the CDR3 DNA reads TGCAGCGTTGGTTTGGACAGGGGAGAGACCCAGTACTTC. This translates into CSVGLDRGETQYF. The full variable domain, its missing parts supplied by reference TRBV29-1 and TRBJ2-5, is SAVISQKPSRDICQRGTSLTIQCQVDSQVTMMFWYRQQPGQSLTLIATANQGSEATYESGFVIDKFPISRPNLTFSTLTVSNMSPEDSSIYLCSVGLDRGETQYFGPGTRLLVL.